The 2 T cell receptor beta chains given below trace back to one sample, sequenced in a study of CD8 T cell repertoires and HIV-1 epitope variants. These receptors are not linked to any known antigen. The assay was immunoSEQ multiplex PCR, and TCRdb's table has in-frame clones only and misses some. The data contain about 5,000 clones, 66% of them singletons. The specimen was cultured CD8+ T cells derived from PBMCs. The origin of the receptors is a male donor with HIV.

The chain recombines TRBV7-2 with TRBJ2-1, with D uncertain. Trimming removed 5 bases at V and 0 bases at J, with 11 bases between. Germline-derived CDR1 and CDR2 are SGHTA and FQGNSA. The CDR3 has 15 amino acids. The CDR3 reads CASSITPDSYNEQFF. The CDR3 DNA reads as TGTGCCAGCAGCATAACACCGGACTCCTACAATGAGCAGTTCTTC.

The chain combines TRBV6-1 with TRBJ2-5, with 7 bases lining up with TRBD1. The trim removed 5 bases at V and 9 bases at J, leaving 9 bases unmatched. In germline, CDR1 is MNHNS, CDR2 SASEGT. This CDR3 is built from 13 residues. CDR3 DNA sequence: TGTGCCAGCAGTCCACTACTAGACAGGGCCCAGTACTTC. Translated, it gives CASSPLLDRAQYF.